What follows are 19 T cell receptor beta chains derived from one specimen sequenced in a study of low-dose radiotherapy and immunotherapy resistance in tumors. First-strand cDNA used TRAV- and TRBV-specific primers, covering alpha and beta chains. TCR amplification used 20 to 25 PCR cycles, a constant-region primer and a V-primer adapter. TCRdb itself ran the reads through MiXCR, one entry per CDR3 protein. This sample has 8,800 or so distinct CDR3 sequences, with about three quarters found just once. The receptors come from a human donor with advanced metastatic prostate, ovarian, gallbladder or colorectal cancer (not recorded which). This table probably holds off-target reads from a library built for another chain.

The chain has TRBV28 and TRBJ2-1; 9 nucleotides line up with TRBD1. The CDR3 totals 16 residues. The V gene end was trimmed by 5 bases and the J gene end by 4 bases; junction bases not matched to a gene: 9. Germline assignment: CDR1 MDHEN and CDR2 SYDVKM. The CDR3 loop reads CASSLAGTGLYNEQFF. CDR3 bases: TGTGCCAGCAGTCTGGCCGGGACAGGGCTGTACAATGAGCAGTTCTTC.

This chain joins TRBV29-1 and TRBJ1-5, with TRBD1 as a possible D gene (5 bases). Germline CDR1 reads SQVTM; CDR2 reads ANQGSEA. This CDR3 has 13 residues. The germline V and J ends were trimmed by 5 bases and 6 bases, with 14 bases remaining between them. This chain's CDR3 is CSVREGVSQPQHF. CDR3 sequence (DNA): TGCAGCGTTCGGGAAGGGGTCAGTCAGCCCCAGCATTTT. The full variable domain, its missing parts supplied by reference TRBV29-1 and TRBJ1-5, is SAVISQKPSRDICQRGTSLTIQCQVDSQVTMMFWYRQQPGQSLTLIATANQGSEATYESGFVIDKFPISRPNLTFSTLTVSNMSPEDSSIYLCSVREGVSQPQHFGDGTRLSIL.

This clonotype was recorded once. V usage is TRBV28 and J usage is TRBJ1-2; D not certain. The CDR3 runs to 14 residues. Germline-derived CDR1 and CDR2 are MDHEN and SYDVKM. Trimming stripped 6 bases from V and 3 bases from J, with 14 bases between. CDR3 nucleotide sequence: TGTGCCAGCAGCACCAACAGTTTAGACTATGGCTACACCTTC. This gives the protein CASSTNSLDYGYTF.

The rearrangement uses TRBV5-4 and TRBJ2-7; 14 nucleotides agree with TRBD2. J gave up 4 bases and V 0 bases, and 9 bases lay outside the gene matches. The germline V gene has CDR1 SGHNT and CDR2 YYREEE (reference sequence). There are 18 residues in the CDR3. The CDR3 here is CASSLDWGLAGEIYEQYF. The CDR3 coding sequence is TGTGCCAGCAGCTTGGATTGGGGACTAGCGGGAGAAATATACGAGCAGTACTTC. Full variable domain (rest looked up from reference TRBV5-4 and TRBJ2-7): ETGVTQSPTHLIKTRGQQVTLRCSSQSGHNTVSWYQQALGQGPQFIFQYYREEENGRGNFPPRFSGLQFPNYSSELNVNALELDDSALYLCASSLDWGLAGEIYEQYFGPGTRLTVT.

V and J are TRBV18 and TRBJ2-3, with no clear D. The V gene's germline CDR1 is KGHSH and CDR2 LQKENI. The CDR3 is 12 amino acids. V was cut by 3 bases and J by 3 bases, with 4 bases left in between. Written as DNA, the CDR3 is TGTGCCAGCTCACCGGCTACAGATACGCAGTATTTT. This encodes CASSPATDTQYF.

This clonotype was detected a few times. The genes are TRBV5-4 and TRBJ2-1; 8 bases agree with TRBD2. Trimming cost V 4 bases and J 6 bases; bases outside gene matches: 12. The CDR3 length is 16 residues. Germline CDR1 reads SGHNT; CDR2 reads YYREEE (reference sequence). The CDR3 DNA follows: TGTGCCAGCAGCCCTGGCGGGCTAGCGGGTTTCAATGAGCAGTTCTTC. Its protein product is CASSPGGLAGFNEQFF.

As DNA, the CDR3 is TGTGCCAGCAGCCTGGGGAGGGGAGAGACCCAGTACTTC. Protein: CASSLGRGETQYF. This sequence joins TRBV12-3 or TRBV12-4 and TRBJ2-5; 7 nucleotides line up with TRBD2. The CDR3 is made up of 13 amino acids. V lost 6 bases and J lost 4; bases outside the gene matches: 5.

This clonotype was picked up one time. The chain is built from TRBV28 and TRBJ2-7; TRBD2 matches at 7 bases. Germline-derived CDR1 and CDR2 are MDHEN and SYDVKM. This CDR3 is 14 amino acids long. V shed 5 bases and J 4 bases; nucleotides not matched to a gene: 8. The CDR3 DNA reads TGTGCCAGCAGTCCCTGGGAGGGGATTTACGAGCAGTACTTC. Amino acids: CASSPWEGIYEQYF.

This sequence joins TRBV28 and TRBJ2-7, with unresolved D. The CDR3 loop spans 12 amino acids. Germline CDR1 and CDR2: MDHEN and SYDVKM. V was clipped by 6 bases and J by 7 bases, with 13 bases between them. The CDR3 DNA follows: TGTGCCAGCAGCCCCGTTGTGAGAGAGCAGTACTTC. This gives the protein CASSPVVREQYF.

The genes are TRBV18 and TRBJ2-3; D assignment may be TRBD1 or TRBD2 (5 bases each). Germline-derived CDR1 and CDR2 are KGHSH and LQKENI. The CDR3 totals 15 residues. Between the trimmed V and J ends, which lost 5 bases and 6 bases, there was a span of 18 bases. CDR3 region: CASSETTGGTDTQYF. As DNA, the CDR3 is TGTGCCAGCTCAGAGACTACTGGGGGTACCGATACGCAGTATTTT.

The CDR3, as DNA: TGTGCCAGCAGTCCAGGGGGCCTCCCCGGCAATCAGCCCCAGCATTTT. Residues: CASSPGGLPGNQPQHF. The V gene is TRBV12-3 or TRBV12-4, the J gene TRBJ1-5, with 8 bases fitting TRBD1. Germline trimming cut 5 bases from V and 2 bases from J; bases unmatched to any gene: 8. The CDR3 contains 16 residues.

The chain links TRBV28 to TRBJ2-5, with D hard to call. The length of the CDR3 is 13 residues. Trimming took 6 bases from V and 5 from J, leaving 13 bases between them. The germline CDR1 and CDR2 sequences are MDHEN and SYDVKM. The CDR3 here is CASSPTGGETQYF. The CDR3, as DNA: TGTGCCAGCAGCCCTACTGGTGGGGAGACCCAGTACTTC.

The gene calls are TRBV2 and TRBJ2-2; 8 bases match TRBD2. Germline loops: CDR1 SNHLY, CDR2 FYNNEI. The CDR3 sequence is 16 residues long. V lost 5 bases, J lost 1 base, and 6 bases stayed unmatched. CDR3 in amino acids: CASSKMAGGNTGELFF. CDR3 sequence (DNA): TGTGCCAGCAGTAAAATGGCGGGAGGGAACACCGGGGAGCTGTTTTTT. Based on the CDR3 plus reference TRBV2 and TRBJ2-2, the full variable domain is EPEVTQTPSHQVTQMGQEVILRCVPISNHLYFYWYRQILGQKVEFLVSFYNNEISEKSEIFDDQFSVERPDGSNFTLKIRSTKLEDSAMYFCASSKMAGGNTGELFFGEGSRLTVL.

This clonotype was counted only a few times. V usage is TRBV29-1 and J usage is TRBJ1-2; D possibly corresponds to TRBD1 (5 bases). V gave up 1 base and J gave up 0 bases, with 15 bases separating them. Germline V gene lookup returns CDR1 SQVTM and CDR2 ANQGSEA. CDR3 length: 16 amino acids. The CDR3 is CSVEGLKAGSNYGYTF. Here the CDR3 DNA reads TGCAGCGTTGAAGGCCTCAAGGCAGGGTCTAACTATGGCTACACCTTC.

Only one count was recorded for this clonotype. This rearrangement joins TRBV6-5 to TRBJ2-7, with D uncertain. CDR3 length equals 13 residues. With 2 bases removed from V and 1 base from J, the gap between germline ends came to 6 bases. CDR1 and CDR2 from the germline V gene are MNHEY and SVGAGI. The CDR3 reads CASSYGLSYEQYF. CDR3 nucleotide sequence: TGTGCCAGCAGTTACGGGTTGTCCTACGAGCAGTACTTC.

This rearrangement joins TRBV28 to TRBJ2-3; 9 bases line up with TRBD2. Trimming at V came to 7 bases and at J to 2 bases, leaving 7 bases not matched to a gene. The CDR3 contains 15 residues. Germline CDR1 and CDR2: MDHEN and SYDVKM. CDR3 sequence: CASTGAGGNTDTQYF. The CDR3 nucleotides are TGTGCCAGCACGGGGGCGGGAGGGAACACAGATACGCAGTATTTT. The full variable domain, in which reference TRBV28 and TRBJ2-3 provide the parts outside the CDR3, is DVKVTQSSRYLVKRTGEKVFLECVQDMDHENMFWYRQDPGLGLRLIYFSYDVKMKEKGDIPEGYSVSREKKERFSLILESASTNQTSMYLCASTGAGGNTDTQYFGPGTRLTVL.

This clonotype was observed a few times. V usage is TRBV29-1 and J usage is TRBJ2-7; TRBD1 matches at 9 bases. V was clipped by 5 bases and J by 4 bases; unmatched bases: 3. The CDR3 runs 12 residues. Per the germline V gene, CDR1 is SQVTM and CDR2 is ANQGSEA. CDR3: CSVQGQGYEQYF. The CDR3 DNA sequence: TGCAGCGTTCAGGGACAGGGATACGAGCAGTACTTC.

This clonotype appeared a single time. V is TRBV5-1 and J is TRBJ2-3; weak D call: TRBD1 (6 bases). V lost 5 bases, J lost 4 bases, and 17 bases lay in between. This CDR3 spans 15 amino acids. Germline CDR1 reads SGHRS; CDR2 reads YFSETQ. CDR3 protein: CASSKTGQSADTQYF. CDR3 nucleotide sequence: TGCGCCAGCAGTAAGACAGGCCAGAGTGCAGATACGCAGTATTTT.

The J gene is TRBJ1-5, the V gene TRBV5-1; D gene ambiguous. The CDR3 runs to 17 residues. V lost 5 bases and J lost 2, with 20 bases in between. Germline CDR1 is SGHRS and CDR2 is YFSETQ. In DNA, the CDR3 is TGCGCCAGCAGTGTTTTTCAGCGGGAAGGGCGCAATCAGCCCCAGCATTTT. The encoded protein is CASSVFQREGRNQPQHF.